This T cell receptor beta chain is drawn from a study of blood T cells in healthy people across ages. This clonotype was detected a few times. The authors ran a second PCR of 7 to 11 cycles using a sample-barcoded 5' primer and a J-beta primer mix. MiXCR was run by TCRdb on the 5' RACE reads, yielding one entry per CDR3 protein. The sample carries about 1.1 million distinct CDR3 sequences, roughly two fifths recorded once. The germline V gene encodes CDR1 LNHNV and CDR2 YYDKDF (reference sequence). The CDR3 totals 15 residues. V lost 0 bases, J lost 0 bases, and 9 bases lay in between. The TCR sequence derives from a man aged 18 to 29 in good health. V usage is TRBV15 and J usage is TRBJ2-7; D call uncertain. The sequenced sample was blood. CDR3 bases: TGTGCCACCAGCAGAGAGGTCAGTAGCTCCTACGAGCAGTACTTC. Residues: CATSREVSSSYEQYF.